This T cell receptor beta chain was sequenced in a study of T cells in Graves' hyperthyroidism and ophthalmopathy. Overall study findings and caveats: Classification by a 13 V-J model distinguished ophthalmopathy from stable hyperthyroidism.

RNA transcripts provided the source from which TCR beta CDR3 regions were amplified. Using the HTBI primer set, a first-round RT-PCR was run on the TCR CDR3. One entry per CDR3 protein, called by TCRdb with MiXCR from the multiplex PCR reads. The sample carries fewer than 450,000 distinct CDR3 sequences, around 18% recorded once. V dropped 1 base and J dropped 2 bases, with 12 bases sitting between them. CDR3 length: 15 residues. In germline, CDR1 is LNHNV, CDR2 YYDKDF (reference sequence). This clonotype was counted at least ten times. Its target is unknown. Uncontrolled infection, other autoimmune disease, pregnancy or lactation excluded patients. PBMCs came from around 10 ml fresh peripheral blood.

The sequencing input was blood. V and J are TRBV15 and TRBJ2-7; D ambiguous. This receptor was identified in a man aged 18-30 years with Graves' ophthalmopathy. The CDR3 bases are TGTGCCACCAGCAGAGCTTTGGGCCTGGCCTACGAGCAGTACTTC. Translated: CATSRALGLAYEQYF.